Shown below are 5 T cell receptor beta chains from a single sample sequenced in a study of radiation and T cells in renal cell carcinoma. The assay was immunoSEQ multiplex PCR, and TCRdb's table has in-frame clones only and misses some. The sample shows 120,000 or so clones, about four fifths of them seen only once. The time point is: blood 2 weeks post-SBRT. Treatment specified: 15 Gy SBRT to primary tumor, nephrectomy 4 weeks later. Sequences were derived from blood, sampled from a patient whose treatment included radiotherapy and nephrectomy. The source is a man aged 45 to 65 with renal cell carcinoma.

The rearrangement joins TRBV9 to TRBJ1-3; unclear D gene. CDR3 length equals 16 residues. Trimming removed 0 bases at V and 1 base at J, with 11 bases between. CDR1 SGDLS and CDR2 YYNGEE come from the germline V gene. CDR3 sequence: CASSVGEAASGNTIYF. Here the CDR3 DNA reads TGTGCCAGCAGCGTAGGGGAAGCCGCTTCTGGAAACACCATATATTTT.

This sequence joins TRBV5-8 and TRBJ2-7; TRBD2 agrees at 8 bases. The CDR3 is made up of 15 amino acids. The trim removed 2 bases at V and 1 base at J, leaving 5 bases unmatched. CDR1 is SGHTS and CDR2 is YDEGEE in the germline V gene. The CDR3 here is CASSFSGGDSYEQYF. DNA for the CDR3: TGTGCCAGCAGCTTCTCCGGGGGGGATTCCTACGAGCAGTACTTC. Drawing the rest from reference TRBV5-8 and TRBJ2-7, the complete variable domain is EAGVTQSPTHLIKTRGQQATLRCSPISGHTSVYWYQQALGLGLQFLLWYDEGEERNRGNFPPRFSGRQFPNYSSELNVNALELEDSALYLCASSFSGGDSYEQYFGPGTRLTVT.

The chain uses TRBV29-1 and TRBJ2-5, with D unclear. The V and J ends lost 0 bases and 5 bases respectively, with 19 bases between them. The germline V gene encodes CDR1 SQVTM and CDR2 ANQGSEA. This CDR3 is built from 16 residues. The CDR3 sequence is CSVEDLIGFGRETQYF. The CDR3 DNA reads as TGCAGCGTTGAAGATCTGATTGGCTTTGGCCGGGAGACCCAGTACTTC.

This chain uses TRBV9 with TRBJ2-7; 7 bases are a match to TRBD1. The CDR3 loop spans 16 amino acids. Germline V gene lookup returns CDR1 SGDLS and CDR2 YYNGEE. V shed 0 bases, J shed 0 bases, and the junction held 6 bases outside the gene matches. The CDR3 spells CASSVGMDRYSYEQYF. In DNA, the CDR3 is TGTGCCAGCAGCGTAGGGATGGACAGGTACTCCTACGAGCAGTACTTC.

The chain employs TRBV7-2 and TRBJ1-1; D may be TRBD1 (6 bases). Germline CDR1 is SGHTA and CDR2 is FQGNSA. The CDR3 consists of 15 residues. The germline V and J ends were trimmed by 1 base and 5 bases, with 14 bases remaining between them. CDR3 in DNA: TGTGCCAGCAGCTTAGAAGGCAGGGGATTGACTGAAGCTTTCTTT. Translation: CASSLEGRGLTEAFF.